This TCR beta chain comes out of a study of blood T cell repertoires in COVID-19. Overall study context: The United States, Italy and Spain provided the acute and convalescent COVID-19 samples. T cells, B-cell-depleted T cells, or PBMCs provided the cDNA or gDNA that served as material.

Original processing methods: The assay estimated nucleated cells by amplifying reference gene primers. Some clones are missing from TCRdb's copy, which holds only in-frame ones; the method was immunoSEQ multiplex PCR. The V and J calls and clone size come from that table; D and trimming were worked out from the DNA. Among around 260,000 clones listed, 85% were seen once. This receptor was obtained from a human donor in a cohort sampled during active COVID-19. Sequences were obtained from peripheral blood.

CDR3 region: CAWSVVHGGYTF. Here the CDR3 DNA reads TGTGCCTGGAGTGTGGTTCATGGCGGCTACACCTTC. This chain links TRBV30 with TRBJ1-2, with D unclear. Germline lookup yields CDR1 GTSNPN and CDR2 SVGIG (reference sequence). The CDR3 runs 12 residues. Trimming removed 0 bases at V and 8 bases at J, with 10 bases between.